This T cell receptor beta chain was identified in a study of PD-L1 blockade in urothelial cancer. The ends were cut back, 3 bases at V and 0 bases at J, with 17 bases in the middle. Germline CDR1 SNHLY, CDR2 FYNNEI. The CDR3 extends over 17 amino acids. This clone came up a few times. Time point noted: peripheral blood 6 weeks after treatment start. Only in-frame clones appear in the TCRdb table, and some are missing; sequencing was by immunoSEQ multiplex PCR. The sample contains roughly 25,000 clones, under 90% of which appear only once. The material was PBMCs, obtained around atezolizumab (anti-PD-L1) treatment. This rearrangement joins TRBV2 to TRBJ1-1; D remains ambiguous. This clonotype was sampled from a man aged 70 or older with urothelial cancer. CDR3 coding DNA: TGTGCCAGCAGTGAGTCAGGCTTACCTTACTTGAACACTGAAGCTTTCTTT. This sequence encodes CASSESGLPYLNTEAFF.